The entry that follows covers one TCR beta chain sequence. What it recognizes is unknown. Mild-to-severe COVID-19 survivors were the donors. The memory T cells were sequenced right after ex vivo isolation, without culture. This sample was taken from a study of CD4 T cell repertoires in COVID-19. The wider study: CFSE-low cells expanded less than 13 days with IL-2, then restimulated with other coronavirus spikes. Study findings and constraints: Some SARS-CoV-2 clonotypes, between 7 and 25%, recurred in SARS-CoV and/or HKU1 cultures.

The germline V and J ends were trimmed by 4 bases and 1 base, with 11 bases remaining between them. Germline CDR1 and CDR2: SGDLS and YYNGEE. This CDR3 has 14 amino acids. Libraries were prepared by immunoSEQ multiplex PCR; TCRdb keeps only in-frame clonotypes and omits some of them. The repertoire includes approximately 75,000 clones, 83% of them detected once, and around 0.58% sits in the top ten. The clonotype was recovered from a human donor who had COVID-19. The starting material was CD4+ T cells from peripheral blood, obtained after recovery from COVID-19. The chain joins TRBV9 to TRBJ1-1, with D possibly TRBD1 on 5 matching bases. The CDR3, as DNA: TGTGCCAGCAGCTCAAGGAGGGGGAACACTGAAGCTTTCTTT. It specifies CASSSRRGNTEAFF.